This entry lists 24 T cell receptor beta chains sequenced from one sample in a study of blood T cell repertoires in COVID-19. Clones were read by immunoSEQ multiplex PCR, and TCRdb kept only the in-frame ones, dropping some. The sample lists a few hundred thousand clones, around 85% seen once, with 3% to 4.5% in the top ten. The sample comprised PBMCs or T cells enriched from blood (not recorded which). These receptors came from a woman aged 40 to 49 with acute COVID-19.

V usage is TRBV24-1 and J usage is TRBJ2-5, with a possible D match to TRBD1 (6 bases). Trimming took 5 bases from V and 1 from J, leaving 7 bases between them. CDR1 and CDR2 (germline): KGHDR, SFDVKD. The length of the CDR3 is 13 residues. The CDR3: CATSGTVQETQYF. The CDR3, as DNA: TGTGCCACCAGTGGGACAGTCCAAGAGACCCAGTACTTC.

The rearrangement links TRBV27 to TRBJ1-2; 11 nucleotides align to TRBD1. This CDR3 has 18 residues. V trimming: 3 bases; J trimming: 8 bases; junction bases outside the gene matches: 17. In germline, CDR1 is MNHEY, CDR2 SMNVEV (reference sequence). The CDR3 loop reads CASSFVHAGTGGGEGYTF. The DNA of the CDR3 is TGTGCCAGCAGTTTCGTACACGCCGGGACAGGGGGGGGTGAGGGCTACACCTTC.

The CDR3 DNA reads as TGTGCCACCAGTGATCAAGGTAACAGTGGCGATGAGCAGTTCTTC. This codes for CATSDQGNSGDEQFF. V gene TRBV24-1 combines with J gene TRBJ2-1; no firm D call. Germline CDR1 and CDR2: KGHDR and SFDVKD. The CDR3 has 15 residues. Trimming took 3 bases from V and 8 from J, leaving 16 bases between them.

This sequence joins TRBV24-1 and TRBJ2-4; TRBD1 matches at 8 bases. Trimming took 3 bases from V and 12 from J; bases not matched to a gene: 3. Germline V gene sequence: CDR1 KGHDR, CDR2 SFDVKD. The CDR3 totals 12 residues. This CDR3 is CATSDQGASQYF. CDR3 DNA sequence: TGTGCCACCAGTGATCAGGGGGCGAGTCAGTACTTC.

The gene calls are TRBV3-1 (or the pseudogene TRBV3-2) and TRBJ1-1; D is ambiguous. Per the germline V gene, CDR1 is LGHDT and CDR2 is YNNKEL (reference sequence). Trimming took 4 bases from V and 2 from J, leaving 8 bases between them. CDR3 length: 13 residues. The CDR3 coding sequence is TGTGCCAGCAGCCCCTACAGCAACACTGAAGCTTTCTTT. It is translated as CASSPYSNTEAFF.

The chain joins TRBV2 to TRBJ2-3, with 8 positions matching TRBD2. J gave up 8 bases and V 6 bases, and 10 bases lay outside the gene matches. The CDR3 has 14 amino acids. The V gene's germline CDR1 is SNHLY and CDR2 FYNNEI. CDR3 sequence (DNA): TGTGCCAGCAGGGGGCCGGCTAGCGGGCCTACGCAGTATTTT. This codes for CASRGPASGPTQYF.

The chain uses TRBV5-1 and TRBJ2-5; 7 positions match TRBD1. Germline trimming cut 5 bases from V and 2 bases from J; bases unmatched to any gene: 9. The germline CDR1 and CDR2 sequences are SGHRS and YFSETQ. CDR3 length: 15 amino acids. The CDR3 loop is CASRIDPGQQETQYF. Written as DNA, the CDR3 is TGCGCCAGCAGGATCGACCCGGGACAGCAAGAGACCCAGTACTTC.

The V gene is TRBV21-1, the J gene TRBJ2-7; the D call TRBD1 from the table was never checked on the DNA. TRBV21-1 is given as a pseudogene. The CDR3 length is 16 residues. CDR3 in amino acids: CASSKGGAGKIYEQYF. The CDR3 DNA reads TGTGCCAGCAGCAAAGGAGGCGCAGGGAAAATCTACGAGCAGTACTTC.

The V gene is TRBV9, the J gene TRBJ2-1; 12 bases match TRBD2. Trimming removed 0 bases from V and 7 bases from J; junction bases left unmatched: 8. Germline CDR1 is SGDLS and CDR2 is YYNGEE. The CDR3 totals 17 residues. The CDR3 here is CASSVVPSGRAINEQFF. The CDR3 coding sequence is TGTGCCAGCAGCGTAGTTCCTAGCGGGAGGGCTATTAATGAGCAGTTCTTC.

A few counts support this clone. V and J are TRBV27 and TRBJ2-7; D may be TRBD1 (6 bases). CDR1 and CDR2 from the germline V gene are MNHEY and SMNVEV (reference sequence). Trimming removed 10 bases at V and 0 bases at J, with 16 bases between. The CDR3 is 14 amino acids. CDR3 in DNA: TGTGCCACCTCCTTACAGGGTCTCTCCTACGAGCAGTACTTC. Encoded protein: CATSLQGLSYEQYF.

The chain is built from TRBV9 and TRBJ2-7; D may be TRBD2 (6 bases). The germline CDR1 and CDR2 sequences are SGDLS and YYNGEE. V was shortened by 0 bases and J by 3 bases, with 13 bases between the two germline ends. This CDR3 is 15 amino acids long. CDR3 DNA: TGTGCCAGCAGCGTAGGGACTACCCTAGACTACGAGCAGTACTTC. Translating gives CASSVGTTLDYEQYF.

The V and J genes are TRBV28 and TRBJ2-7; 9 nucleotides agree with TRBD2. From germline, CDR1 is MDHEN and CDR2 SYDVKM. V lost 2 bases and J lost 5; bases outside the gene matches: 7. The CDR3 is 15 residues long. The CDR3 DNA is TGTGCCAGCAGTTTAGGGGTGGCTAGCGGGAACGAGCAGTACTTC. Its translation: CASSLGVASGNEQYF.

This rearrangement joins TRBV29-1 to TRBJ2-6, with TRBD1 matching over 10 bases. Unmatched junction bases numbered 9, after V lost 6 bases and J lost 4 bases. CDR1 and CDR2 (germline): SQVTM, ANQGSEA. This CDR3 is built from 16 residues. The DNA for the CDR3 is TGCAGCGTCCGACAGGGGGCCTCAGGAGGGGCCAACGTCCTGACTTTC. Translation: CSVRQGASGGANVLTF.

The J gene is TRBJ2-7, the V gene TRBV6-6, with 7 nucleotides matching TRBD2. CDR1 is MNHNY and CDR2 is SVGAGI in the germline V gene (reference sequence). J gave up 7 bases and V 5 bases, and 26 bases lay outside the gene matches. This CDR3 contains 19 residues. The DNA for the CDR3 is TGTGCCAGCAGTCGCCGGCCGCCCCGGGACTCCGACACCGGGGGGGAGCAGTACTTC. Encoded protein: CASSRRPPRDSDTGGEQYF.

This chain uses TRBV12-5 with TRBJ2-3, with TRBD1 as a possible D gene (5 bases). This CDR3 contains 13 residues. The ends were cut back, 7 bases at V and 6 bases at J, with 14 bases in the middle. CDR1 is LGHNT and CDR2 is FRNRAP in the germline V gene. The CDR3 bases are TGTGCTAGTGCCTCCGAAGGGGCGGATACGCAGTATTTT. Amino acids: CASASEGADTQYF.

The chain carries TRBV6-4 and TRBJ2-3; D call uncertain. This CDR3 comprises 9 residues. V was trimmed by 10 bases and J by 5 bases, leaving 4 bases between them. Germline values: CDR1 MRHNA, CDR2 SNTAGT. CDR3 loop: CATLDTQYF. CDR3 nucleotides: TGTGCCACCCTAGATACGCAGTATTTT.

This chain uses TRBV7-2 with TRBJ2-5, with a possible D match to TRBD1 (5 bases). The V end lost 3 bases, the J end lost 5 bases, and 13 bases lay between the germline ends. This CDR3 comprises 14 residues. Per the germline V gene, CDR1 is SGHTA and CDR2 is FQGNSA. As DNA, the CDR3 is TGTGCCAGCAGCTTTCAGGGTTCAGTGGAGACCCAGTACTTC. This encodes CASSFQGSVETQYF.

The chain employs TRBV20-1 and TRBJ2-1; D uncertain. With 6 bases removed from V and 4 bases from J, the gap between germline ends came to 7 bases. The CDR3 is 11 amino acids. CDR1 and CDR2 (germline): DFQATT, SNEGSKA (reference sequence). This chain's CDR3 is CSAPQYNEQFF. CDR3 sequence (DNA): TGCAGTGCGCCACAATACAATGAGCAGTTCTTC.

This chain connects TRBV11-2 to TRBJ1-1; 7 bases align to TRBD1. The junction had 9 bases not matched to a gene; V was cut back by 1 base and J by 10 bases. From germline, CDR1 is SGHAT and CDR2 FQNNGV. The CDR3 is 14 amino acids. The CDR3 here is CASSLVWDSVPAFF. In nucleotides, the CDR3 is TGTGCCAGCAGCTTAGTTTGGGACAGCGTCCCAGCTTTCTTT.

The CDR3 region is CASSGAGEQYF. In DNA form, the CDR3 reads TGTGCCAGCAGTGGAGCGGGCGAGCAGTACTTC. The gene calls are TRBV25-1 and TRBJ2-7; D possibly corresponds to TRBD2 (6 bases). V lost 4 bases and J lost 6, with 7 bases in between. CDR3 size: 11 residues. Per germline, CDR1 MGHDK and CDR2 SYGVNS.

The rearrangement joins TRBV7-9 to TRBJ1-2; possibly TRBD1 for D (5 bases). This CDR3 has 14 amino acids. CDR1 SEHNR and CDR2 FQNEAQ come from the germline V gene (reference sequence). The V and J ends lost 2 bases and 7 bases respectively, with 14 bases between them. The CDR3 loop reads CASSLPGPGGGYTF. CDR3 DNA: TGTGCCAGCAGCTTACCGGGTCCGGGGGGTGGCTACACCTTC.

This clone has just one count. The rearrangement links TRBV2 to TRBJ2-7; 12 bases are shared with TRBD1. Losses at the gene ends were 6 bases for V and 3 bases for J; bases not matched to a gene: 6. CDR3 length equals 15 residues. The V gene's germline CDR1 is SNHLY and CDR2 FYNNEI. CDR3 in amino acids: CASSPGTGGFYEQYF. The CDR3 nucleotides read TGTGCCAGCAGCCCCGGGACAGGGGGCTTCTACGAGCAGTACTTC.

CDR3 coding DNA: TGTGCCAGCAGTTCACTAGCGGGGCATACCTACGAGCAGTACTTC. Translating it yields CASSSLAGHTYEQYF. V usage is TRBV27 and J usage is TRBJ2-7; 10 bases agree with TRBD2. V was clipped by 4 bases and J by 2 bases; unmatched bases: 5. Germline V gene lookup returns CDR1 MNHEY and CDR2 SMNVEV (reference sequence). The CDR3 is 15 residues long.

This sequence joins TRBV5-1 and TRBJ2-2, with 14 bases aligning to TRBD2. Trimming at V came to 0 bases and at J to 9 bases, leaving 4 bases not matched to a gene. Germline CDR1 SGHRS, CDR2 YFSETQ. The CDR3 runs 16 residues. CDR3 residues: CASSLEGTSGSRELFF. CDR3 sequence (DNA): TGCGCCAGCAGCTTGGAAGGGACTAGCGGGAGCCGGGAGCTGTTTTTT.